The entry below gives a single T cell receptor (beta chain) sequence along with its context. What antigen it recognizes has not been identified. Per-base qualities were not stored, and no clone one base away is much larger. Library generation was performed with 5' RACE. These reads were obtained on an Illumina HiSeq 2000. A universal primer binding site was added through template switching, and the final cDNA carried a unique molecular identifier so that TCR cDNA molecules could be counted accurately. Specific primers in the conserved constant-segment region were used to synthesize first-strand cDNA for TCR alpha and beta chains. To control for contamination, every cDNA library carried two barcodes: a SMART-Mk sample barcode plus Illumina barcodes. Two successive PCR steps introduced TruSeq adapter sequences along with Illumina sample barcodes. The Illumina HiSeq platform was used with custom primers to sequence TCR alpha and beta cDNA libraries. In the original analysis: MiGEC was used to process raw reads and extract unique molecular identifiers, and MiXCR was used to find CDR3 positions. For each individual, recombination models were inferred using an EM algorithm with the repgenHMM and IGoR tools. Shared clonotypes were analyzed with the tcR package in R, and sharing was normalized by the product of cloneset sizes. To study raw recombination without the effects of thymic and clonal selection, out-of-frame nonproductive sequences were analyzed. TCRdb cleaned the public reads at Q25 with fastp, built clones with MiXCR and kept in-frame beta chains. One record per CDR3 amino acid sequence lists the most common genes and DNA. None of the V and J calls come from the authors' own analysis; TCRdb made them. Across this sample there are hundreds of thousands of distinct CDR3 sequences, with roughly 7.5% seen only once. The ten largest account for roughly 2% of the sample.

This sample was taken from a study of identical twins (dated by TCRdb to the mid-2010s). General notes on the study: To test whether fetal clonotypes persist, this study deep-sequenced TCR alpha and beta repertoires from monozygotic twins, from unrelated adults of various ages, and from cord blood. Replicate twin experiments were performed at different times using different library preparation protocols to rule out contamination. What the work shows at the level of the full study, not this receptor alone: Compared with coincidental sharing between unrelated individuals, out-of-frame TCR alpha sequences shared between twins showed an excess of sequences with low generation probability. Excess twin sharing in beta out-of-frame sequences was weaker because fewer shared sequences lowered the signal-to-noise ratio. Fewer insertions were carried by abundant cord blood beta clonotypes; a weaker similar trend was observed in young adult naive repertoires, while no such trend was observed in memory repertoires. Invariant T cells such as MAIT and iNKT could partly confound zero-insertion analyses, though diverse VJ usage argued against this for most clonotypes. Because the same donors could not be followed over many years, the conclusions depended on cross-sectional statistical analysis. In monozygotic twins, recombination models systematically underestimated out-of-frame TCR alpha sharing, but the models matched the sharing seen between unrelated individuals.

Every donor in the study was a healthy Caucasian. The twin cohort comprised three pairs of female monozygotic twins, all aged roughly 18 to 30 years. Using Miltenyi CD45RO+ enrichment and human naive T-cell isolation kits, memory (CD45RO+) and naive T cells were isolated from PBMC. These data are also associated with another study on yellow fever vaccine responses in identical twins. The second study, in turn, reports: According to the authors, in identical twins the way T cells responded to vaccination appeared partly convergent and partly personalized. In identical twins, the study followed T cell clones that responded to the vaccine with precision.

The sequence came from a woman aged 18-29 years in good health. Specimen: memory (CD45RO+) T cells sorted from blood. The cell subset or site label here, explained by the study, means: CD45RO+ enriched T cells.

The CDR3 corresponds to CASSQNDRGHEQYF. The DNA reads TGTGCCAGCAGCCAAAACGACAGGGGCCACGAGCAGTACTTC. The sequence links TRBV3-1 to TRBJ2-7; TRBD1 aligns with 8 central bases. Trimming takes 2 bases off V and 5 bases off J; junction bases not matched to a gene: 5. Measured from the cysteine to the phenylalanine, the CDR3 is 14 residues long. CDR3 DNA only is kept here, 42 bases in frame from base 1. The germline V gene (reference sequence) provides CDR1 LGHDT and CDR2 YNNKEL.